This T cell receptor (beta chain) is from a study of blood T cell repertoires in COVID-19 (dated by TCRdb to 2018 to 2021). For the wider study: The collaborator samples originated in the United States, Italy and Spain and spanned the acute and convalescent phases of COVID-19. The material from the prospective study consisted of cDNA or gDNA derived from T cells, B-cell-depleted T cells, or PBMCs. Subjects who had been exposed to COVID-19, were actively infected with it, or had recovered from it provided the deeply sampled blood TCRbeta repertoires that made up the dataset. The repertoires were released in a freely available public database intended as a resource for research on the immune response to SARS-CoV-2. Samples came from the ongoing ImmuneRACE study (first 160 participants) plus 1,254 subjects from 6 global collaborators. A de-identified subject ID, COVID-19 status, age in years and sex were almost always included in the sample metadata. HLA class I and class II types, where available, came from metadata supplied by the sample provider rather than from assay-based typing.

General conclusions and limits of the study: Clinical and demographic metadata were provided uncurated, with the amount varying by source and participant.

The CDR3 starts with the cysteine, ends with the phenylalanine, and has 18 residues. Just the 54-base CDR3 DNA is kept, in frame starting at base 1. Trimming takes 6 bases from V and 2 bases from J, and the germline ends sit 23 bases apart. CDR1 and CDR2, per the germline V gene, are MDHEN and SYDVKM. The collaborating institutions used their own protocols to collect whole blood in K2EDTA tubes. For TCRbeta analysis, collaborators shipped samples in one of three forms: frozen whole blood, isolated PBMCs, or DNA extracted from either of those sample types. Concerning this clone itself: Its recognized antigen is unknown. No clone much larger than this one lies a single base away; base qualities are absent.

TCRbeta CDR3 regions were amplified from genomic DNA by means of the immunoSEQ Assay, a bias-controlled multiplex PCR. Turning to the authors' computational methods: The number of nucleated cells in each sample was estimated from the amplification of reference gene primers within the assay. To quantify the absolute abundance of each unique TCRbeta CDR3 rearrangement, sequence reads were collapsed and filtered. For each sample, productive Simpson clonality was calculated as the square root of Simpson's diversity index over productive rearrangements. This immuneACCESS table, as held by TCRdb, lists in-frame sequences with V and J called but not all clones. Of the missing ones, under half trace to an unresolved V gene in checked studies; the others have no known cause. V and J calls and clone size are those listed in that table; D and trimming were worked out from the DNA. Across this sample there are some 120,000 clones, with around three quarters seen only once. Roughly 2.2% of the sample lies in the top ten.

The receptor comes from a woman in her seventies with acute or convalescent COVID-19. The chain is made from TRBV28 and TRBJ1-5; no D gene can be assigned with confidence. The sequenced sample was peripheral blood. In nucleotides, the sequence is TGTGCCAGCAGCCCCCCAGTCGCGGGTTCGGGAGGCAATCAGCCCCAGCATTTT. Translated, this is CASSPPVAGSGGNQPQHF.